The 4 T cell receptor beta chains below come from one sample, sequenced in a study of blood T cell repertoires in COVID-19. TCRdb keeps only in-frame clones here, not all; method: immunoSEQ multiplex PCR. The sample includes about 330,000 clones, around 87% of them seen just once. The sequencing input was peripheral blood. The source is a woman in her forties or fifties with active or convalescent COVID-19.

V usage is TRBV19 and J usage is TRBJ1-4; TRBD1 matches 10 bases. The V gene end was trimmed by 7 bases and the J gene end by 7 bases; junction bases not matched to a gene: 3. This CDR3 comprises 13 residues. Germline V CDR1 and CDR2: LNHDA, SQIVND (reference sequence). The CDR3 here is CASNDRGREKLFF. CDR3 nucleotide sequence: TGTGCCAGTAATGACAGGGGGCGTGAAAAACTGTTTTTT.

This clone was detected only once. Other DNA sequences in the sample encode the same CDR3. The V gene is TRBV30, the J gene TRBJ1-3; possible D gene TRBD1, 6 bases. This CDR3 has 13 residues. Germline-derived CDR1 and CDR2 are GTSNPN and SVGIG (reference sequence). The CDR3 DNA sequence: TGTGCTTGCAGGGGCTCCTCTGGAAACACCATATATTTT. Protein product: CACRGSSGNTIYF.

V is TRBV5-1 and J is TRBJ2-2; 8 bases agree with TRBD2. This CDR3 has 15 residues. The germline CDR1 and CDR2 sequences are SGHRS and YFSETQ. V was pared by 1 base and J by 7 bases, with 6 bases of the junction left unmatched. Here the CDR3 DNA reads TGCGCCAGCAGCTTGCGCGGGGGGCATGGCGGGGAGCTGTTTTTT. It specifies CASSLRGGHGGELFF.

The chain combines TRBV10-3 with TRBJ1-1; D may be TRBD1 (5 bases). Germline V gene sequence: CDR1 ENHRY, CDR2 SYGVKD. The CDR3 covers 15 residues. Trimming took off 2 bases at V and 3 bases at J, with 13 bases between the two ends. CDR3 nucleotide sequence: TGTGCCATCAGTGAGGACAGACCGCCCCACACTGAAGCTTTCTTT. This codes for CAISEDRPPHTEAFF.